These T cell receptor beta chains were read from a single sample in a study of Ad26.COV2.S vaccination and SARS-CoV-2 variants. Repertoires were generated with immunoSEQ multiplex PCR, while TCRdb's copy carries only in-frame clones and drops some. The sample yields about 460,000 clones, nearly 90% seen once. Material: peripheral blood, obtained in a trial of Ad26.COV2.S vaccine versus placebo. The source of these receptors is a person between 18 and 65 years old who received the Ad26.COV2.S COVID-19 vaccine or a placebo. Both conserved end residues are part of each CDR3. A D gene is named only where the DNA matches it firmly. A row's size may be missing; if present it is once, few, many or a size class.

CATSRDVGIGSPNYNEQFF TGTGCCACCAGCAGAGATGTTGGAATCGGCAGCCCAAACTACAATGAGCAGTTCTTC TRBV15 - TRBJ2-1 -
CASSPSPGLAGAIITGELFF TGTGCCAGCAGCCCCTCGCCGGGACTAGCGGGGGCCATCATCACCGGGGAGCTGTTTTTT TRBV7-6 TRBD2 TRBJ2-2 -
CASSLDGQGWSGELFF TGTGCCAGCAGCTTAGACGGACAGGGTTGGTCCGGGGAGCTGTTTTTT TRBV11-2 TRBD1 TRBJ2-2 -
CASSPMVSFPGELFF TGTGCCAGCAGTCCCATGGTCTCATTCCCCGGGGAGCTGTTTTTT TRBV25-1 - TRBJ2-2 -
CASSTSAYNEQFF TGCGCCAGCAGCACCTCAGCCTACAATGAGCAGTTCTTC TRBV5-1 - TRBJ2-1 few
CAWIVVMNTEAFF TGTGCCTGGATAGTAGTCATGAACACTGAAGCTTTCTTT TRBV30 - TRBJ1-1 -
CASSLVSRAFF TGTGCCAGCAGTTTAGTGTCGAGGGCTTTCTTT TRBV28 - TRBJ1-1 -
CASSFRGLAGALNEQFF TGTGCCAGCAGCTTCAGGGGGCTAGCGGGAGCTCTCAATGAGCAGTTCTTC TRBV5-4 TRBD2 TRBJ2-1 -
CASSQVTPTGERSPLHF TGCGCCAGCAGCCAAGTAACACCGACAGGTGAACGTTCACCCCTCCACTTT TRBV4-1 - TRBJ1-6 once
CASSSEGAQGYNEQFF TGTGCCAGCAGCTCCGAGGGGGCGCAAGGCTACAATGAGCAGTTCTTC TRBV7-9 TRBD1 TRBJ2-1 -
CASSSGANNSPLHF TGTGCCAGCAGCTCAGGGGCTAATAATTCACCCCTCCACTTT TRBV11-3 - TRBJ1-6 -
CASSLRAGVNTEAFF TGTGCCAGCAGTTTAAGGGCAGGGGTGAACACTGAAGCTTTCTTT TRBV27 - TRBJ1-1 -
CASSPGQSDQPQHF TGTGCCAGCAGCCCGGGACAGTCAGATCAGCCCCAGCATTTT TRBV7-8 TRBD1 TRBJ1-5 -
CASSYGQGINQPQHF TGTGCCAGCAGTTACGGGCAGGGGATTAATCAGCCCCAGCATTTT TRBV6-5 - TRBJ1-5 -
CASSEDRVYEKLFF TGTGCCAGCAGTGAGGACAGGGTCTATGAAAAACTGTTTTTT TRBV2 TRBD1 TRBJ1-4 once
CASSLGTGWMGTGELFF TGTGCCAGCAGCCTTGGGACAGGGTGGATGGGCACCGGGGAGCTGTTTTTT TRBV3-1/TRBV3-2 TRBD1 TRBJ2-2 -
CASTSGSTDTQYF TGTGCCAGTACTAGCGGAAGCACAGATACGCAGTATTTT TRBV6-5 TRBD2 TRBJ2-3 -
CASSLGQYTEAFF TGCGCCAGCAGCTTGGGACAGTACACTGAAGCTTTCTTT TRBV5-1 - TRBJ1-1 -
CASSYSGSSSNEQFF TGCGCCAGCAGCTATAGCGGGAGTAGCAGCAATGAGCAGTTCTTC TRBV5-1 TRBD2 TRBJ2-1 -
CASSYSIGIPTGELFF TGTGCCAGCAGTTACTCTATTGGGATTCCCACCGGGGAGCTGTTTTTT TRBV6-5 - TRBJ2-2 -
CAWSTEGPHSPLHF TGTGCCTGGAGCACCGAGGGACCCCACAGTCCCCTCCACTTT TRBV30 - TRBJ1-6 -
CASSLSDSFRDEQFF TGTGCCAGCAGCTTATCGGACAGTTTTCGGGATGAGCAGTTCTTC TRBV7-3 - TRBJ2-1 once
CASSYWGSNQPQHF TGTGCCAGCAGTTACTGGGGTAGCAATCAGCCCCAGCATTTT TRBV6-7 - TRBJ1-5 once
CASSPRVGAGNEQFF TGCGCCAGCAGCCCAAGGGTGGGGGCCGGGAATGAGCAGTTCTTC TRBV4-3 - TRBJ2-1 -
CASSPGRSETQYF TGTGCCAGCTCACCTGGGAGATCCGAGACCCAGTACTTC TRBV18 - TRBJ2-5 -
CASSLGTSGGTDTQYF TGTGCCAGCAGCCTAGGGACTAGCGGGGGCACAGATACGCAGTATTTT TRBV7-2 TRBD2 TRBJ2-3 -
CASSRQRNYEQYF TGTGCCAGCAGTAGACAGCGAAACTACGAGCAGTACTTC TRBV28 - TRBJ2-7 -
CASRVGGQNYQPQHF TGTGCCAGCAGGGTCGGGGGACAGAACTATCAGCCCCAGCATTTT TRBV28 TRBD1 TRBJ1-5 -
CAWSGDGNTIYF TGTGCCTGGTCTGGGGATGGAAACACCATATATTTT TRBV30 - TRBJ1-3 -
CAWSLGAGVYYGYTF TGTGCCTGGAGTTTGGGGGCAGGGGTTTACTATGGCTACACCTTC TRBV30 - TRBJ1-2 -
CASSHFLGTNTEAFF TGCGCCAGCAGCCATTTTTTAGGGACGAACACTGAAGCTTTCTTT TRBV4-1 - TRBJ1-1 -
CASSSPQGESDTQYF TGTGCCAGCAGTTCCCCACAGGGGGAGTCAGATACGCAGTATTTT TRBV28 TRBD1 TRBJ2-3 -
CASTLDVVTYEQYF TGCGCCAGCACCCTGGATGTAGTTACCTACGAGCAGTACTTC TRBV5-1 - TRBJ2-7 -
CASSEGTNTDTQYF TGCGCCAGCAGTGAGGGGACAAACACAGATACGCAGTATTTT TRBV10-2 - TRBJ2-3 -
CASRQTNYGYTF TGTGCCAGCAGGCAGACTAACTATGGCTACACCTTC TRBV2 - TRBJ1-2 -
CASSPDQGAGEKLFF TGTGCCAGCTCACCAGACCAGGGGGCAGGGGAAAAACTGTTTTTT TRBV18 TRBD1 TRBJ1-4 -
CASSYAGQPLNYGYTF TGTGCCAGCAGTTACGCTGGTCAGCCTCTCAACTATGGCTACACCTTC TRBV6-5 - TRBJ1-2 once
CASSLRDSYGETQYF TGTGCCAGCAGCTTGCGGGACAGCTACGGGGAGACCCAGTACTTC TRBV5-4 TRBD1 TRBJ2-5 few
CASSLGPGTSGYNEQFF TGTGCCAGCAGCTTGGGCCCCGGGACTAGCGGTTACAATGAGCAGTTCTTC TRBV5-4 TRBD2 TRBJ2-1 -
CASSTPTPLPYEQYF TGTGCCAGCAGCACTCCGACACCCCTTCCCTACGAGCAGTACTTC TRBV7-3 - TRBJ2-7 -
CASNPGGQDYGYTF TGTGCCAGTAACCCAGGGGGCCAGGACTATGGCTACACCTTC TRBV19 TRBD1 TRBJ1-2 -
CASSLGQNYGYTF TGTGCCAGCAGTTTAGGGCAGAACTATGGCTACACCTTC TRBV28 - TRBJ1-2 -
CAWSGDNYSNQPQHF TGTGCCTGGAGTGGGGACAATTATAGCAATCAGCCCCAGCATTTT TRBV30 - TRBJ1-5 -
CAIKESLAGAYEQYF TGTGCCATCAAAGAATCACTAGCGGGGGCCTACGAGCAGTACTTC TRBV10-3 TRBD2 TRBJ2-7 -
CATQGEEYANTGELFF TGTGCCACACAGGGCGAGGAATACGCGAACACCGGGGAGCTGTTTTTT TRBV19 - TRBJ2-2 -
CASSSELGDSPLHF TGTGCCAGCAGCTCTGAACTAGGCGATTCACCCCTCCACTTT TRBV5-8 - TRBJ1-6 few
CASSPTGSNQPQHF TGTGCCAGCAGCCCGACAGGTAGCAATCAGCCCCAGCATTTT TRBV7-2 - TRBJ1-5 once
CASSERGIRFRETQYF TGTGCCAGCAGTGAAAGAGGCATAAGGTTTCGGGAGACCCAGTACTTC TRBV6-1 - TRBJ2-5 -
CASSAGRDSGTYNEQFF TGTGCCAGCAGCGCCGGCAGGGATAGCGGTACCTACAATGAGCAGTTCTTC TRBV9 - TRBJ2-1 -
CASSPGTGTTYEQYF TGTGCCAGCTCACCAGGGACAGGGACAACCTACGAGCAGTACTTC TRBV18 TRBD1 TRBJ2-7 -
CASSVGGRHPEAFF TGTGCCAGCAGCGTCGGAGGGAGACACCCTGAAGCTTTCTTT TRBV7-8 - TRBJ1-1 -
CASSRLGQGLNTEAFF TGTGCCAGCAGTCGCCTCGGACAGGGTTTGAACACTGAAGCTTTCTTT TRBV28 TRBD1 TRBJ1-1 few
CASSLTPFKFYNEQFF TGTGCCAGCAGTTTGACCCCGTTCAAGTTCTACAATGAGCAGTTCTTC TRBV27 - TRBJ2-1 -
CASSRPGPSYEQYF TGTGCCAGCAGCCGCCCGGGACCCAGCTACGAGCAGTACTTC TRBV16 - TRBJ2-7 -
CASSKWAAKLAAGELFF TGTGCCAGCAGCAAATGGGCCGCTAAGTTGGCGGCCGGGGAGCTGTTTTTT TRBV21-1 - TRBJ2-2 -
CASSLVTSGPSDTQYF TGTGCCAGCAGTTTAGTGACTAGCGGGCCTTCAGATACGCAGTATTTT TRBV28 TRBD2 TRBJ2-3 once
CASSLALALGPGELFF TGTGCCAGCAGCTTGGCGTTGGCGCTGGGTCCCGGGGAGCTGTTTTTT TRBV5-5 - TRBJ2-2 -
CASSLKVPPGHSQFF TGTGCCAGCAGTTTAAAAGTCCCCCCCGGACACAGCCAGTTCTTC TRBV27 - TRBJ2-1 -
CASSQGIGGIYYGYTF TGCGCCAGCAGCCAAGGGATTGGAGGGATCTACTATGGCTACACCTTC TRBV4-3 - TRBJ1-2 -